These 26 T cell receptor beta chains came from one sample sequenced in a study of cytomegalovirus exposure and HLA in healthy donors. TCRdb's table, derived via immunoSEQ multiplex PCR, lists solely in-frame clones and lacks some. This table has about 150,000 clones, approximately 89% appearing once. Sequencing input: PBMCs. The source is a young man in good health and CMV-seronegative.

DNA of the CDR3: TGCGCCAGCAGCATCGGGGGGGCTAACTACAATGAGCAGTTCTTC. Protein: CASSIGGANYNEQFF. The chain has TRBV5-1 and TRBJ2-1; 8 bases align to TRBD2. CDR1 is SGHRS and CDR2 is YFSETQ in the germline V gene. The V gene end was trimmed by 4 bases and the J gene end by 3 bases; junction bases not matched to a gene: 6. CDR3 size: 15 residues.

V is TRBV18 and J is TRBJ1-1; D not certain. This CDR3 contains 14 residues. The ends were cut back, 7 bases at V and 2 bases at J, with 14 bases in the middle. CDR1 and CDR2 from the germline V gene are KGHSH and LQKENI. The CDR3: CASFLQQDNTEAFF. In nucleotides, the CDR3 is TGTGCCAGCTTTCTACAGCAAGATAACACTGAAGCTTTCTTT.

The chain combines TRBV30 with TRBJ2-5, with D perhaps TRBD1 (5 bases). Germline V lookup: CDR1 GTSNPN, CDR2 SVGIG (reference sequence). The CDR3 totals 14 residues. Trimming removed 4 bases from V and 5 bases from J, with 17 bases in between. CDR3 sequence: CAWTPSRVDETQYF. The CDR3 DNA reads as TGTGCCTGGACTCCCTCCAGGGTGGACGAGACCCAGTACTTC.

V is TRBV29-1 and J is TRBJ2-3; 7 bases fit TRBD2. With 4 bases clipped from V and 5 bases from J, the junction kept 0 bases outside the gene matches. Per germline, CDR1 SQVTM and CDR2 ANQGSEA. This CDR3 has 11 amino acids. CDR3: CSVGGGDTQYF. The CDR3 DNA sequence: TGCAGCGTTGGCGGGGGAGATACGCAGTATTTT.

The V call is TRBV7-9, the J call TRBJ2-7, with TRBD1 as a possible D gene (5 bases). Between the trimmed V and J ends, which lost 5 bases and 4 bases, there was a span of 6 bases. Per germline, CDR1 SEHNR and CDR2 FQNEAQ (reference sequence). The CDR3 consists of 11 residues. The CDR3 spells CASSGAYEQYF. CDR3 in DNA: TGTGCCAGCAGCGGGGCGTACGAGCAGTACTTC. The entire variable domain, with the rest obtained from reference TRBV7-9 and TRBJ2-7, is as follows: DTGVSQNPRHKITKRGQNVTFRCDPISEHNRLYWYRQTLGQGPEFLTYFQNEAQLEKSRLLSDRFSAERPKGSFSTLEIQRTEQGDSAMYLCASSGAYEQYFGPGTRLTVT.

The rearrangement links TRBV11-3 to TRBJ2-1; no reliable D call. V gave up 1 base and J gave up 10 bases, with 8 bases separating them. This CDR3 has 12 amino acids. CDR1 is SGHNT and CDR2 is YENEEA in the germline V gene. CDR3 amino acids: CASSLVAVEQFF. CDR3 in DNA: TGTGCCAGCAGCTTAGTGGCGGTAGAGCAGTTCTTC.

A few counts support this clone. V usage is TRBV11-3 and J usage is TRBJ2-6, with 9 nucleotides matching TRBD1. CDR1 is SGHNT, CDR2 YENEEA, per germline. V trimming: 5 bases; J trimming: 1 base; junction bases outside the gene matches: 3. This CDR3 contains 16 residues. CDR3 sequence reads: CASSRTGASGANVLTF. CDR3 nucleotides: TGTGCCAGCAGCCGGACAGGGGCTTCTGGGGCCAACGTCCTGACTTTC.

The rearrangement uses TRBV16 and TRBJ1-5, with D maybe TRBD1 (5 bases). Between the trimmed V and J ends, which lost 2 bases and 5 bases, there was a span of 16 bases. The CDR3 totals 16 residues. The V gene's germline CDR1 is KGHSY and CDR2 FQNENV. The CDR3 region has the DNA TGTGCCAGCAGCCAACGTGGCCAGGGTCAGTATCAGCCCCAGCATTTT. This sequence encodes CASSQRGQGQYQPQHF. Based on the CDR3 plus reference TRBV16 and TRBJ1-5, the full variable domain is GEEVAQTPKHLVRGEGQKAKLYCAPIKGHSYVFWYQQVLKNEFKFLISFQNENVFDETGMPKERFSAKCLPNSPCSLEIQATKLEDSAVYFCASSQRGQGQYQPQHFGDGTRLSIL.

The chain couples TRBV27 to TRBJ2-7; 12 nucleotides align to TRBD2. Germline V gene sequence: CDR1 MNHEY, CDR2 SMNVEV (reference sequence). There are 15 residues in the CDR3. V shed 8 bases, J shed 3 bases, and the junction held 8 bases outside the gene matches. The CDR3 here is CASWKLAGGGYEQYV. CDR3 bases: TGTGCCAGCTGGAAACTAGCGGGAGGAGGCTACGAGCAGTACGTC.

This chain uses TRBV6-5 with TRBJ1-6; D is perhaps TRBD1 (5 bases). V gave up 3 bases and J gave up 5 bases, with 8 bases separating them. The CDR3 totals 14 residues. Germline V gene data show CDR1 as MNHEY and CDR2 as SVGAGI. Written as DNA, the CDR3 is TGTGCCAGCAGTTATCAGGGCCATAATTCACCCCTCCACTTT. Residues: CASSYQGHNSPLHF.

The chain recombines TRBV6-1 with TRBJ1-5, with 7 bases that match TRBD1. V dropped 10 bases and J dropped 7; count of bases not matched to a gene: 10. Germline loops: CDR1 MNHNS, CDR2 SASEGT. The CDR3 has 13 amino acids. The CDR3 reads CATSLTGRQPQHF. The DNA of the CDR3 is TGTGCCACCTCACTGACAGGGCGGCAGCCCCAGCATTTT.

The chain employs TRBV5-1 and TRBJ2-3; TRBD2 matches at 10 bases. This CDR3 contains 15 residues. Germline CDR1 reads SGHRS; CDR2 reads YFSETQ. V was clipped by 2 bases and J by 1 base; unmatched bases: 1. The CDR3 sequence is CASSLGLAGTDTQYF. Written as DNA, the CDR3 is TGCGCCAGCAGCTTAGGACTAGCGGGCACAGATACGCAGTATTTT. The full variable domain, completed using reference TRBV5-1 and TRBJ2-3, is KAGVTQTPRYLIKTRGQQVTLSCSPISGHRSVSWYQQTPGQGLQFLFEYFSETQRNKGNFPGRFSGRQFSNSRSEMNVSTLELGDSALYLCASSLGLAGTDTQYFGPGTRLTVL.

The chain combines TRBV9 with TRBJ1-1; D remains unclear. Germline CDR1 and CDR2: SGDLS and YYNGEE. The CDR3 is 14 residues long. The V and J ends lost 0 bases and 3 bases respectively, with 9 bases between them. CDR3: CASSVDGGYTEAFF. In DNA form, the CDR3 reads TGTGCCAGCAGCGTAGATGGCGGATACACTGAAGCTTTCTTT.

This clone was picked up one time. V is TRBV7-2 and J is TRBJ1-5; D not resolved. The CDR3 loop spans 14 amino acids. Trimming left V 2 bases short and J 6 bases short, with 11 bases between. Germline lookup yields CDR1 SGHTA and CDR2 FQGNSA. CDR3 sequence reads: CASSLSSGGQPQHF. The CDR3 nucleotides are TGTGCCAGCAGCTTAAGTTCCGGTGGTCAGCCCCAGCATTTT.

The chain is built from TRBV2 and TRBJ1-2, with 10 nucleotides matching TRBD1. The V gene end was trimmed by 6 bases and the J gene end by 1 base; junction bases not matched to a gene: 5. Germline V gene sequence: CDR1 SNHLY, CDR2 FYNNEI. This CDR3 contains 15 residues. The CDR3 DNA is TGTGCCAGCAGGGCCGGGACAGGGGATAACTATGGCTACACCTTC. Its protein product is CASRAGTGDNYGYTF.

In this sample, this clone turned up once. The chain carries TRBV7-9 and TRBJ2-1, with 10 bases fitting TRBD2. The CDR3 length is 11 residues. J gave up 10 bases and V 6 bases, and 0 bases lay outside the gene matches. Germline V gene sequence: CDR1 SEHNR, CDR2 FQNEAQ (reference sequence). In DNA, the CDR3 is TGTGCCAGCAGACTAGCGGGAGAGCAGTTCTTC. This gives the protein CASRLAGEQFF.

The chain joins TRBV27 to TRBJ2-2; D is unclear. Trimming left V 5 bases short and J 1 base short, with 2 bases between. The CDR3 has 12 residues. Germline loops: CDR1 MNHEY, CDR2 SMNVEV (reference sequence). CDR3 residues: CASSQNTGELFF. Here the CDR3 DNA reads TGTGCCAGCAGTCAGAACACCGGGGAGCTGTTTTTT.

The chain is built from TRBV6-1 and TRBJ2-5; a weak D match, TRBD1 (5 bases). Germline values: CDR1 MNHNS, CDR2 SASEGT. This CDR3 comprises 14 residues. V lost 3 bases and J lost 2, with 10 bases in between. DNA for the CDR3: TGTGCCAGCAGTGAGCCAGGGTTACAAGAGACCCAGTACTTC. It codes for CASSEPGLQETQYF.

This clone has more than one count but fewer than ten. The CDR3 region has the DNA TGTGCCTGGAGTGTGAACACCTATGGCTACACCTTC. It translates to CAWSVNTYGYTF. The chain is built from TRBV30 and TRBJ1-2; no clear D. From germline, CDR1 is GTSNPN and CDR2 SVGIG (reference sequence). This CDR3 has 12 amino acids. V dropped 0 bases and J dropped 4 bases, with 6 bases sitting between them.

J is TRBJ1-1 and V is TRBV5-1; D is ambiguous. The CDR3 consists of 16 residues. Germline V gene lookup returns CDR1 SGHRS and CDR2 YFSETQ. Trimming removed 0 bases from V and 3 bases from J, with 15 bases in between. DNA of the CDR3: TGCGCCAGCAGCTTGGCCCCCCAACAGTGGGACACTGAAGCTTTCTTT. Its protein is CASSLAPQQWDTEAFF.

The chain carries TRBV2 and TRBJ2-1; 10 nucleotides align to TRBD2. This CDR3 region has 17 residues. Unmatched junction bases numbered 6, after V lost 1 base and J lost 3 bases. Germline V gene lookup returns CDR1 SNHLY and CDR2 FYNNEI. The CDR3 nucleotides read TGTGCCAGCAGTGAAGTTCCGGGGACTAGCGACTACAATGAGCAGTTCTTC. It yields the protein CASSEVPGTSDYNEQFF.

The rearrangement joins TRBV19 to TRBJ2-3, with 9 positions matching TRBD2. Per the germline V gene, CDR1 is LNHDA and CDR2 is SQIVND (reference sequence). V dropped 8 bases and J dropped 1; count of bases not matched to a gene: 1. The CDR3 runs to 13 residues. The DNA of the CDR3 is TGTGCCAGTGTAGCGGGAGGCACAGATACGCAGTATTTT. Residues: CASVAGGTDTQYF.

This chain joins TRBV9 and TRBJ1-6; tentatively, D is TRBD1 (5 bases). With 0 bases removed from V and 5 bases from J, the gap between germline ends came to 12 bases. Germline V CDR1 and CDR2: SGDLS, YYNGEE. This CDR3 comprises 16 residues. CDR3 protein: CASSVGGSTDNSPLHF. The CDR3 coding sequence is TGTGCCAGCAGCGTAGGGGGCTCCACAGATAATTCACCCCTCCACTTT.

The chain employs TRBV6-1 and TRBJ1-5; 8 nucleotides match TRBD1. Germline trimming cut 2 bases from V and 7 bases from J; bases unmatched to any gene: 13. This CDR3 contains 17 residues. Germline values: CDR1 MNHNS, CDR2 SASEGT. DNA for the CDR3: TGTGCCAGCAGTGAATTACTTCGTGTGGCAGGGGGCCAGCCCCAGCATTTT. This gives the protein CASSELLRVAGGQPQHF.

This chain links TRBV7-9 with TRBJ2-1, with a weak D call TRBD2 (6 bases). Germline-derived CDR1 and CDR2 are SEHNR and FQNEAQ (reference sequence). The CDR3 is 11 amino acids. Deletions cut 5 bases from V and 9 bases from J, with 8 bases between. As DNA, the CDR3 is TGTGCCAGCAGCCGGGAGTTTGAGCAGTTCTTC. Encoded protein: CASSREFEQFF.

CDR3 region: CASSYMGLALETQYF. CDR3 in DNA: TGTGCCAGCAGTTACATGGGACTAGCGTTGGAGACCCAGTACTTC. The chain carries TRBV6-5 and TRBJ2-5, with 10 bases aligning to TRBD2. Losses at the gene ends were 2 bases for V and 5 bases for J; bases not matched to a gene: 5. The germline gives CDR1 MNHEY, CDR2 SVGAGI. The CDR3 extends over 15 amino acids.